Only one count was recorded for the clone carrying this T cell receptor beta chain. The source of the sample is a study of blood T cell repertoires in COVID-19. The overall study: The United States, Italy and Spain supplied acute and convalescent COVID-19 samples. Sources were T cells, B-cell-depleted T cells, or PBMCs; the material itself was cDNA or gDNA.

This CDR3 region has 14 residues. The ends lost 4 bases at V and 6 bases at J; junction bases unmatched: 5. Germline assignment: CDR1 MGHDK and CDR2 SYGVNS. Generated by immunoSEQ multiplex PCR, the TCRdb table keeps only in-frame clones and is missing some. The sample lists a few hundred thousand clones; over 80% were seen once. Recovered participants had two consecutive negative NP/OP PCR tests, healthcare professional clearance, or symptom resolution. The specimen was PBMCs or T cells enriched from blood (not recorded which). This rearrangement joins TRBV25-1 to TRBJ1-4, with 7 bases aligning to TRBD1. This clonotype was sampled from a woman between 45 and 60 years old who had recovered from COVID-19. CDR3 residues: CASSVQGLDEKLFF. Written as DNA, the CDR3 is TGTGCCAGCAGTGTACAGGGGTTGGATGAAAAACTGTTTTTT. Full variable domain (remainder filled in from reference TRBV25-1 and TRBJ1-4): EADIYQTPRYLVIGTGKKITLECSQTMGHDKMYWYQQDPGMELHLIHYSYGVNSTEKGDLSSESTVSRIRTEHFPLTLESARPSHTSQYLCASSVQGLDEKLFFGSGTQLSVL.